This entry lists 24 T cell receptor beta chains sequenced from one sample in a study of shared clonotypes between healthy human individuals. TCRdb's table, derived via immunoSEQ multiplex PCR, lists solely in-frame clones and lacks some. Counted here are approximately 1,500,000 clones, approximately 97% occurring once; the ten biggest clones make up approximately 1%. Sequencing was performed on naive CD4+ T cells sorted from blood. Sample subset: CD45RA+ positively selected. These receptors all come from a man aged 25 to 40 in good health.

The rearrangement links TRBV5-5 to TRBJ2-7, with 13 bases identical to TRBD2. The CDR3 is 13 amino acids. The J segment lost 3 bases and the V segment lost 8 bases, leaving 2 bases of the junction unmatched. Germline loops: CDR1 SGHKS, CDR2 YYEKEE (reference sequence). CDR3 nucleotides: TGTGCCAGTAGGACTAGCGGGAGCTACGAGCAGTACTTC. This gives the protein CASRTSGSYEQYF.

The rearrangement links TRBV7-7 to TRBJ2-5, with 7 bases aligning to TRBD2. V trimming: 5 bases; J trimming: 5 bases; junction bases outside the gene matches: 14. The CDR3 loop spans 16 amino acids. The germline V gene has CDR1 SSHAT and CDR2 FNYEAQ (reference sequence). CDR3 bases: TGTGCCAGCAGCCCCCAAACTAGCGTCGGGGGGGAGACCCAGTACTTC. Translated: CASSPQTSVGGETQYF.

This chain links TRBV5-1 with TRBJ2-1; 7 bases are a match to TRBD2. The germline gives CDR1 SGHRS, CDR2 YFSETQ. V was pared by 0 bases and J by 8 bases, with 11 bases of the junction left unmatched. The CDR3 covers 16 residues. CDR3 bases: TGCGCCAGCAGCTTGGGGCTCGCGGGAGCCTGGGATGAGCAGTTCTTC. The encoded protein is CASSLGLAGAWDEQFF.

This rearrangement joins TRBV21-1 to TRBJ2-1; TRBD2, the table's D call, lacks a check against the DNA. TRBV21-1 is flagged as a pseudogene. There are 15 residues in the CDR3. This CDR3 is CASSKMAGLAGEQFF. CDR3 coding DNA: TGTGCCAGCAGCAAAATGGCGGGACTAGCGGGTGAGCAGTTCTTC.

The V gene is TRBV2, the J gene TRBJ2-3; D is unresolved. Trimming left V 7 bases short and J 4 bases short, with 15 bases between. Germline V gives CDR1 SNHLY, CDR2 FYNNEI. The CDR3 runs to 14 residues. CDR3 protein: CASILLGSADTQYF. The CDR3 region has the DNA TGTGCCAGCATTCTCCTAGGGTCGGCAGATACGCAGTATTTT.

The genes are TRBV15 and TRBJ1-1, with D hard to call. The germline V and J ends were trimmed by 3 bases and 4 bases, with 15 bases remaining between them. Germline values: CDR1 LNHNV, CDR2 YYDKDF (reference sequence). The CDR3 runs to 15 residues. The CDR3 is CATSRDAGVATEAFF. As DNA, the CDR3 is TGTGCCACCAGCAGGGATGCCGGGGTGGCCACTGAAGCTTTCTTT.

The chain employs TRBV30 and TRBJ1-1; D is unclear. V was clipped by 0 bases and J by 0 bases, with 17 bases between them. The CDR3 runs to 17 residues. The germline V gene has CDR1 GTSNPN and CDR2 SVGIG (reference sequence). For the CDR3, the DNA is TGTGCCTGGAGTGTGATCCTTCTGGCAGGCTTGAACACTGAAGCTTTCTTT. It translates to CAWSVILLAGLNTEAFF.

The DNA of the CDR3 is TGTGCCAGCAGCGTACAACCGGGGGATGAGCAGTTCTTC. This gives the protein CASSVQPGDEQFF. The chain has TRBV9 and TRBJ2-1; possibly TRBD2 for D (6 bases). Germline-derived CDR1 and CDR2 are SGDLS and YYNGEE. There are 13 residues in the CDR3. The V and J ends lost 1 base and 8 bases respectively, with 10 bases between them.

The chain links TRBV5-7 to TRBJ1-1; D not certain. TRBV5-7 belongs to the ORF category, with a function that is uncertain. Trimming took 4 bases from V and 1 from J, leaving 5 bases between them. The length of the CDR3 is 12 residues. The CDR3 sequence: CASSPQNTEAFF. CDR3 sequence (DNA): TGTGCCAGCAGCCCACAGAACACTGAAGCTTTCTTT.

This clone has a single count. V is TRBV7-8 and J is TRBJ2-7, with a weak D call TRBD2 (6 bases). There are 13 residues in the CDR3. V was trimmed by 5 bases and J by 3 bases, leaving 11 bases between them. Germline V lookup: CDR1 SGHVS, CDR2 FQNEAQ. In DNA form, the CDR3 reads TGTGCCAGCAGCCCGGGGGTCAGCTACGAGCAGTACTTC. It translates to CASSPGVSYEQYF.

This rearrangement joins TRBV18 to TRBJ2-7; a weak D match, TRBD1 (7 bases). The germline gives CDR1 KGHSH, CDR2 LQKENI. This CDR3 contains 17 residues. The V end was cut by 0 bases, the J end by 1 base, with 16 bases between. Here the CDR3 reads CASSPPRSSGGSYEQYF. CDR3 bases: TGTGCCAGCTCACCACCTCGTTCTTCAGGGGGGTCCTACGAGCAGTACTTC. The entire variable domain, with the rest obtained from reference TRBV18 and TRBJ2-7, is as follows: NAGVMQNPRHLVRRRGQEARLRCSPMKGHSHVYWYRQLPEEGLKFMVYLQKENIIDESGMPKERFSAEFPKEGPSILRIQQVVRGDSAAYFCASSPPRSSGGSYEQYFGPGTRLTVT.

The chain employs TRBV5-8 and TRBJ2-3; D is possibly TRBD2 (6 bases). Germline V CDR1 and CDR2: SGHTS, YDEGEE. The CDR3 length is 17 residues. Between the trimmed V and J ends, which lost 0 bases and 3 bases, there was a span of 17 bases. CDR3 sequence reads: CASSLGRRPGATDTQYF. In DNA form, the CDR3 reads TGTGCCAGCAGCTTGGGGAGGAGGCCGGGAGCAACAGATACGCAGTATTTT. The variable domain in full, with the rest retrieved from reference TRBV5-8 and TRBJ2-3, is EAGVTQSPTHLIKTRGQQATLRCSPISGHTSVYWYQQALGLGLQFLLWYDEGEERNRGNFPPRFSGRQFPNYSSELNVNALELEDSALYLCASSLGRRPGATDTQYFGPGTRLTVL.

Of note for this clone: This same CDR3 is encoded by further DNA sequences in the sample. This chain joins TRBV9 and TRBJ1-1, with D uncertain. Germline V lookup: CDR1 SGDLS, CDR2 YYNGEE. The CDR3 consists of 13 residues. The V and J ends lost 4 bases and 0 bases respectively, with 7 bases between them. The CDR3 DNA is TGTGCCAGCAGCCCGACACTGAACACTGAAGCTTTCTTT. Translation gives CASSPTLNTEAFF.

This chain connects TRBV7-2 to TRBJ2-1; 8 bases match TRBD1. Unmatched junction bases numbered 6, after V lost 5 bases and J lost 9 bases. CDR3 length equals 13 residues. CDR1 and CDR2 (germline): SGHTA, FQGNSA. CDR3 sequence (DNA): TGTGCCAGCAGCGGGACAGGTTCTGGTGAGCAGTTCTTC. This gives the protein CASSGTGSGEQFF.

The chain recombines TRBV11-3 with TRBJ2-7; 8 bases fit TRBD2. With 5 bases clipped from V and 6 bases from J, the junction kept 12 bases outside the gene matches. CDR1 is SGHNT and CDR2 is YENEEA in the germline V gene. The CDR3 sequence is 15 residues long. CDR3 region: CASSEAGVGFPEQYF. As DNA, the CDR3 is TGTGCCAGCAGCGAAGCGGGAGTTGGTTTCCCCGAGCAGTACTTC.

The chain carries TRBV4-2 and TRBJ2-7, with D tentatively TRBD2 (6 bases). Germline values: CDR1 LGHNA, CDR2 YNFKEQ. This CDR3 has 13 amino acids. With 1 base removed from V and 3 bases from J, the gap between germline ends came to 7 bases. CDR3 coding DNA: TGTGCCAGCAGCCAAGGGAGGGACTACGAGCAGTACTTC. It translates to CASSQGRDYEQYF.

A single count supports this clone. The DNA for the CDR3 is TGTGCCAGCAGGTCTAGCGGGCGCAGCTCCTACGAGCAGTACTTC. It encodes CASRSSGRSSYEQYF. The V and J genes are TRBV28 and TRBJ2-7; 8 bases are a match to TRBD2. CDR3 length equals 15 residues. The V gene's germline CDR1 is MDHEN and CDR2 SYDVKM. V dropped 6 bases and J dropped 0; count of bases not matched to a gene: 7.

The chain links TRBV7-2 to TRBJ2-1, with D possibly matching TRBD2 (6 bases). The CDR3 consists of 15 residues. The V and J ends lost 5 bases and 5 bases respectively, with 16 bases between them. CDR1 and CDR2 from the germline V gene are SGHTA and FQGNSA. CDR3 amino acids: CASSKGPGTHNEQFF. Here the CDR3 DNA reads TGTGCCAGCAGCAAGGGGCCGGGGACTCACAATGAGCAGTTCTTC.

The chain uses TRBV27 and TRBJ1-1; D perhaps matches TRBD1 (6 bases). V dropped 7 bases and J dropped 5 bases, with 14 bases sitting between them. The CDR3 has 13 residues. The germline gives CDR1 MNHEY, CDR2 SMNVEV (reference sequence). CDR3 sequence (DNA): TGTGCCAGCACCCGGAGAGGGGGTACTGAAGCTTTCTTT. Translation gives CASTRRGGTEAFF.

In the case of this clone: Other nucleotide sequences from this sample produce the same CDR3. V usage is TRBV18 and J usage is TRBJ1-1, with 10 bases lining up with TRBD1. Germline V gene lookup returns CDR1 KGHSH and CDR2 LQKENI. The CDR3 is 15 amino acids. With V trimmed by 2 bases and J by 1 base, 1 base remained unmatched. The CDR3 region has the DNA TGTGCCAGCTCACCAGACAGGGGGCGGAACACTGAAGCTTTCTTT. Translating it yields CASSPDRGRNTEAFF.

The chain carries TRBV19 and TRBJ2-1, with 8 bases matching TRBD2. This CDR3 spans 15 amino acids. The germline V gene has CDR1 LNHDA and CDR2 SQIVND (reference sequence). The V and J ends lost 0 bases and 13 bases, in that order; junction bases with no gene match: 11. The CDR3 DNA reads TGTGCCAGTAGTATAGAGCCAGCGGGAGAGTCGGTACAGTTCTTC. Its protein product is CASSIEPAGESVQFF.

The chain recombines TRBV4-2 with TRBJ1-1, with 7 bases that match TRBD1. Germline lookup yields CDR1 LGHNA and CDR2 YNFKEQ. This CDR3 region has 16 residues. Trimming took 5 bases from V and 11 from J; bases not matched to a gene: 20. CDR3 nucleotide sequence: TGTGCCAGCAGCTCCCAGGCCGGGACAGACGTAAAGAGGGCTTTCTTT. Its protein product is CASSSQAGTDVKRAFF.

On this clone itself: A much larger clone lies one base from this, so it may be a read error. This sample includes further DNA sequences coding for the same CDR3. CDR3 nucleotides: TGCGCCAGCAGCTTGGAGGGAACAGATACGCAGTATTTT. This sequence encodes CASSLEGTDTQYF. J is TRBJ2-3 and V is TRBV5-1; no clear D gene. Germline CDR1 and CDR2: SGHRS and YFSETQ. The CDR3 totals 13 residues. V dropped 0 bases and J dropped 3 bases, with 5 bases sitting between them. Combining the CDR3 with reference TRBV5-1 and TRBJ2-3 gives the whole variable domain KAGVTQTPRYLIKTRGQQVTLSCSPISGHRSVSWYQQTPGQGLQFLFEYFSETQRNKGNFPGRFSGRQFSNSRSEMNVSTLELGDSALYLCASSLEGTDTQYFGPGTRLTVL.

This clone was recorded once. V gene TRBV11-2 combines with J gene TRBJ2-3; the match to TRBD2 covers 9 bases. The germline gives CDR1 SGHAT, CDR2 FQNNGV. The CDR3 covers 17 residues. V lost 2 bases to trimming and J lost 3 bases; unmatched junction nucleotides: 9. CDR3 loop: CASSLSAGGPGTDTQYF. CDR3 coding DNA: TGTGCCAGCAGCTTATCGGCGGGAGGGCCGGGGACAGATACGCAGTATTTT. The complete variable domain, with remaining parts taken from reference TRBV11-2 and TRBJ2-3, reads EAGVAQSPRYKIIEKRQSVAFWCNPISGHATLYWYQQILGQGPKLLIQFQNNGVVDDSQLPKDRFSAERLKGVDSTLKIQPAKLEDSAVYLCASSLSAGGPGTDTQYFGPGTRLTVL.